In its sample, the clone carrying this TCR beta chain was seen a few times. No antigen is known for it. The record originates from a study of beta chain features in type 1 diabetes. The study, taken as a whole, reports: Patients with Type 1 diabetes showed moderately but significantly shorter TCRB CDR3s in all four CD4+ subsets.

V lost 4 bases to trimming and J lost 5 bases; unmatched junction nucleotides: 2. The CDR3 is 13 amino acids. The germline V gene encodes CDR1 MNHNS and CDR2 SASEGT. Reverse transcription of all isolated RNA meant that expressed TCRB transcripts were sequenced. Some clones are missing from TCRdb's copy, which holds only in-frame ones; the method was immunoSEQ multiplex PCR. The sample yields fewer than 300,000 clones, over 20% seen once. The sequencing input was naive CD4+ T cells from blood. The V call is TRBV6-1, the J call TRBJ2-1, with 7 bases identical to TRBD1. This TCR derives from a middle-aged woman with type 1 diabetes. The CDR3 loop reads CASSVTGNNEQFF. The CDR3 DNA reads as TGTGCCAGCAGTGTGACAGGGAACAATGAGCAGTTCTTC.